Listed here are 3 T cell receptor beta chains from one sample, sequenced in a study of long-term antiretroviral therapy in people with HIV. Running of the v3.0 immunoSEQ assay took place at survey level. Generated by immunoSEQ multiplex PCR, the TCRdb table keeps only in-frame clones and is missing some. The data hold roughly 14,000 clones, with roughly 82% observed a single time. The input for sequencing was unsorted PBMCs, taken 1.8 years before starting antiretroviral therapy. Receptor source: a woman in her 40s with HIV.

This chain links TRBV14 with TRBJ2-7, with 7 bases lining up with TRBD1. CDR3 length: 15 residues. Germline-derived CDR1 and CDR2 are SGHDN and FVKESK. Trimming removed 2 bases from V and 3 bases from J; junction bases left unmatched: 7. Written as DNA, the CDR3 is TGTGCCAGCAGCCAAATGCTCCAGGGGGTCTACGAGCAGTACTTC. Its protein is CASSQMLQGVYEQYF. The full variable domain, its missing parts supplied by reference TRBV14 and TRBJ2-7, is EAGVTQFPSHSVIEKGQTVTLRCDPISGHDNLYWYRRVMGKEIKFLLHFVKESKQDESGMPNNRFLAERTGGTYSTLKVQPAELEDSGVYFCASSQMLQGVYEQYFGPGTRLTVT.

The chain uses TRBV5-1 and TRBJ2-5; 14 bases are a match to TRBD2. Germline CDR1 reads SGHRS; CDR2 reads YFSETQ. The CDR3 is made up of 16 amino acids. V gave up 4 bases and J gave up 3 bases; unmatched junction bases: 5. CDR3 nucleotide sequence: TGCGCCAGCAGCGCTGGGACTAGCGGGAGTAAAGAGACCCAGTACTTC. This translates into CASSAGTSGSKETQYF.

Here the CDR3 reads CASNSSGRASEQFF. The CDR3 DNA reads as TGTGCCAGCAACAGTAGCGGGAGGGCCAGTGAGCAGTTCTTC. The V gene is TRBV9, the J gene TRBJ2-1; 11 bases line up with TRBD2. With V trimmed by 6 bases and J by 9 bases, 8 bases remained unmatched. CDR1 SGDLS and CDR2 YYNGEE come from the germline V gene. The CDR3 contains 14 residues.